This TCR beta chain was sequenced during a study of shared clonotypes between healthy human individuals (TCRdb year 2020). Regarding the study in general: A few men and two women, aged 18 to 49 years, made up the cohort. Libraries were prepared and TCR repertoires were sequenced by different laboratories using diverse techniques, in order to increase sequencing depth and limit assay-specific biases. For each donor, CD4 naive and CD4 memory were each given three plates, CD8 naive was given two plates, and CD8 memory was given one plate. To estimate repertoire size and how much clonotype sharing occurs between individuals, the study deeply sequenced the blood TCR repertoires of several healthy adults. Between about 0.85 and 9.5 billion PBMCs per donor were obtained by leukapheresis. Points the paper makes about the study in general: Incomplete sequencing was indicated by rarefaction of sorted-subset datasets, despite the large sequencing depth. Sharing across several donors was observed for 5% to 6.5% of naive CD4, 3% to 3.5% of naive CD8, about 2.3% of memory CD4, and roughly 0.4% of memory CD8 clonotypes. The genetic and exposure-history diversity represented was limited by the small number of donors. Only blood was sampled, and tissue TCR repertoires likely differ from those in blood. Naive subsets generally had larger estimated clonotype richness than memory subsets did. Based on pairwise subsampling, the degree of clonotype sharing among donors was expected to be affected by sequencing depth. Clonotypes shared by all four sorted-subset donors showed higher generation probabilities than non-shared clonotypes.

The CDR3 numbers 13 residues from cysteine through phenylalanine. Only the CDR3 DNA is retained, 39 bases long and in frame from the first base. Via the germline V gene, CDR1 is MNHEY and CDR2 SVGAGI. Trimming takes 8 bases from V and 7 bases from J, and the germline ends sit 15 bases apart. The donors were healthy, HIV-negative adults with no recently reported acute infections or vaccinations. Only Caucasian adults living in Nashville, Tennessee, USA were represented among the donors. Magnetic negative selection was used to enrich CD4+ T cells, after which naive cells were positively selected on CD45RA and the negative fraction became the memory subset. Blood was obtained by leukapheresis, after which PBMCs were separated by Ficoll-Histopaque density gradient centrifugation and cryopreserved in liquid nitrogen vapor phase. Analytical flow cytometry was used to check the purity and quantity of every magnetically sorted T cell population. Genomic DNA was isolated from every sorted fraction and measured by UV absorbance on a Nanodrop 2000c.

Using the deep immunoSEQ assay, TCR CDR3 regions were amplified from genomic DNA by multiplex PCR. Extracted genomic DNA from each cell subset was spread evenly across all wells of several immunoSEQ 96-well plates, with each plate serving as a replicate. Each replicate PCR for sorted subsets received approximately 220 ng genomic DNA, equal to about 30,000 T cell genomes. The purified libraries were quantified using a Qubit 3.0 fluorometer, sized with a Bioanalyzer 2100, and then quantified again using the KAPA Library Quantification kit. A separate single-read 150-cycle Illumina NextSeq 550 flow cell was used to sequence each immunoSEQ 96-well plate. The paper's data handling went like this. Because only junctional sequences without quality scores were contained in the immunoSEQ output, filtering matching that applied to full-length reads could not be performed. Sequences were annotated with PyIR, a Python wrapper for IgBLAST v1.9, using IMGT germline references to assign V/J genes and CDR3. Reads were removed for weak V/J assignments (E-value above 1e-6), missing CDR3, stop codons, out-of-frame junctions, or ambiguous translated residues. V3J clonotypes were defined by identical inferred V gene, J gene, and CDR3 amino acid sequence. To compute the percentage overlap between repertoires, the number of shared unique clonotypes was divided by the size of the smaller repertoire. RTK rarefaction, the Chao1 estimator, and Recon v2.1 estimates of unobserved clonotypes were used to assess repertoire richness. Generation probabilities were computed with OLGA for all TCRbeta clonotypes obtained by the gDNA method from several donors. The clones in this table, taken by TCRdb from immuneACCESS, are in-frame only. Not every clone is retained; where verified, under half of the shortfall comes from an unresolved V gene, and the cause of the rest is unknown. Clonal size and the V and J genes are those of that table, whereas D and trimming came from the DNA. The sample table lists over 2 million clones, under 95% of them with a count of one. The ten largest account for 0.37% of the sample.

As for this clone: The antigen it binds to is not known. It has no much larger one-base neighbor in the sample; base qualities were not kept.

Rearrangement joined TRBV6-5 to TRBJ2-1; the D gene cannot be resolved reliably. The sequencing sample was made of naive CD4+ T cells from PBMCs. The cell subset or site label on this specimen signifies: CD45RA+ positively selected. The sequence was collected from a man between 18 and 29 years old in good health. Some clones in this sample may be carry-over from other donors' samples. The CDR3 in this case is CASAKGFRNEQFF. In nucleotides, the sequence is TGTGCCAGCGCGAAAGGGTTCAGGAATGAGCAGTTCTTC.